This T cell receptor (beta chain) was sequenced during a study of graft-versus-host responses after intestinal transplantation. Turning to the study itself: As for transplant type, recipients had multivisceral, liver-intestinal, or isolated intestinal grafts. All recipients were given anti-thymocyte globulin induction, and tacrolimus and steroids were then administered for approximately 3 years. General study findings and limits: Clonal ratios of graft-versus-host to host-versus-graft in allografts were high for patients exhibiting graft-donor T cell macrochimerism. Early post-transplant HvG declines showed an association with peak circulating GvH clone levels.

Between the trimmed V and J ends, which lost 2 bases and 3 bases, there was a span of 12 bases. The CDR3 totals 15 residues. From germline, CDR1 is SGDLS and CDR2 YYNGEE. As regards this clone: No antigen is known for it.

Clones were sequenced by immunoSEQ multiplex PCR, and TCRdb holds only the in-frame ones, with some missing. The sample shows about 50,000 clones, about 81% of them seen only once. J is TRBJ1-5 and V is TRBV9; perhaps TRBD1 as D (5 bases). The specimen comprised unstimulated CD4+ T cells sorted from spleen or lymph node cells, sampled before transplant. This TCR was sampled from a human donor who was the organ donor for an intestinal transplant. The CDR3 coding sequence is TGTGCCAGCAGCGTCTTACAGGTTCCCAATCAGCCCCAGCATTTT. This sequence encodes CASSVLQVPNQPQHF.